This entry describes one T cell receptor beta chain. Its antigen remains unidentified. The data were taken from a study of shared clonotypes between healthy human individuals. For each subset, genomic DNA was distributed in equal portions over several immunoSEQ plates. The table came from immunoSEQ multiplex PCR; TCRdb's copy has only in-frame clones and leaves some out. Counted here are about 2.3 million clones, approximately 95% occurring once; the ten biggest clones make up about 0.37%. All donors were Caucasian adults living in Nashville, Tennessee. Negatively enriched CD4+ T cells were divided by CD45RA into naive and memory. Germline CDR1 KGHSH, CDR2 LQKENI. V was clipped by 2 bases and J by 1 base, with 15 bases between them. CDR3 size: 17 residues. Study conclusions and caveats: Memory subsets had estimated richness that was generally smaller than that of naive subsets.

The rearrangement links TRBV18 to TRBJ1-3; D unclear. The sequence was obtained from a man between 18 and 35 years old in good health. Some clones in this sample may be carry-over from other donors' samples. What was sequenced was naive CD4+ T cells from PBMCs. Subset reported: CD45RA+ positively selected. CDR3 protein: CASSPVTPGRSGNTIYF. The CDR3 DNA is TGTGCCAGCTCACCAGTAACCCCCGGTCGTTCTGGAAACACCATATATTTT.